This section outlines one T cell receptor beta chain sequence together with its context. This clonotype was counted ten times or more. No antigen is known for it. No qualities accompany the bases; no much larger clone lies one base away. The source of the sample is a study of tumor-infiltrating lymphocytes in primary liver carcinoma (dated by TCRdb to about 2017). For the wider study: Hepatocellular carcinoma (four) or combined HCC and intrahepatic cholangiocarcinoma (one) was present in the five patients, who were three men and two women aged 30 to 69 years. Across five regions of each liver tumor, along with adjacent normal tissue and blood, the study brought together TCRbeta repertoire sequencing, expression microarrays and whole-exome sequencing. To link TCRbeta repertoire diversity to the local molecular phenotype, the roughly 24 tumor region samples were profiled with Agilent mRNA microarrays. High reproducibility was observed for the technical replicate repertoires, with mean shared-clone rates about 0.92 and correlation coefficients above 0.95. A total of some 35 specimens from 5 patients underwent TCRbeta repertoire sequencing, comprising 25 or so tumor regions, 5 adjacent noncancerous liver tissues and 5 peripheral blood samples. Samples yielded roughly 3.65 to 7.5 million productive TCRbeta reads; read depth did not differ significantly between tissue types. The five patients had tumors staged T1-T3 N0M0, with maximum diameters ranging from about 4 to 11 cm.

What the research found in general, with its limitations: Only the TCR beta chain was sequenced, which likely underestimates true repertoire diversity because unpaired alpha chains were not captured. The top 250 clones accounted for a significantly greater share of the repertoire in tumors than in blood (p = 0.039). Since the samples were bulk and unsorted, there was no way to compare CD4+ and CD8+ T cell repertoires. Consistent with antigen-driven expansion, pairs of tumor regions showed higher repertoire overlap (mean approximately 35%) than either tumor-adjacent pairs (around 17%) or tumor-blood pairs (around 15%). Just about 7.5-25% of top clones turned up in all five regions of a tumor, which suggests spatial heterogeneity among tumor-infiltrating T cells. Only 4 or 5 patients were included in the study, and the authors note that the findings should be validated in a larger study.

Starting from 500 to 600 ng total RNA, TCRbeta-specific cDNA was produced by reverse transcription with a constant-region primer and ProtoScript II reverse transcriptase. Three nested multiplex PCR rounds, following a slightly modified ARM-PCR procedure, were used to build the TCRbeta libraries. Each of the first two PCR rounds ran for approximately 9 cycles using multiplex TRBV1-TRBV30 forward primers together with a Cbeta reverse primer. A final 25-cycle PCR with Deep VentR polymerase added sample barcodes and Illumina adapters. Before sequencing, amplicons of 200-500 bp were purified from gel using a QIAquick gel extraction kit. The TCRbeta amplicons were sequenced with 250-bp paired-end reads on an Illumina HiSeq 2500. Per the source publication's procedure: Quality trimming of reads was performed with Trimmomatic v0.33, and paired reads were merged with FLASH v1.2.11 so that full CDR3 sequences could be recovered. V, D and J germline segments were assigned to the rearranged TCRbeta sequences by MiGEC v1.2.1b. Clonotype statistics and Shannon-Wiener diversity indices were calculated with VDJtools v1.0.0. Except for diversity analysis, only the 250 most abundant clonotypes of each sample were used in subsequent analyses to reduce sampling bias. The public sequencing data were trimmed at Q25 with fastp and processed into clonotypes with MiXCR by TCRdb, which kept only in-frame beta chains. When rows share a CDR3 protein, they turn into one entry using the most common DNA and genes. TCRdb's processing, not the authors', yielded these V and J calls. Counted in this sample were around 25,000 distinct CDR3 sequences; roughly 80% of them appeared once. Less than 35% of the sample rests with the top ten.

The CDR3 measures 16 amino acids from cysteine to phenylalanine. Of all the DNA, just the CDR3 is kept, 48 bases in frame from base 1. Reading the germline V gene gives CDR1 SGHVS and CDR2 FQNEAQ. V is cut by 5 bases and J by 3 bases, and the space between the germline ends is 20 bases. Without any cell sorting, total RNA and DNA were extracted together from approximately 22-30 mg of bulk tissue using the AllPrep DNA/RNA mini kit. Roughly five patients with histopathologically diagnosed primary liver carcinoma underwent surgical resection in China between late 2015 and March 2016. Chronic HBV infection was present in the patients, and the patients were treatment-naive at sampling. Each tumor was sampled at five spatially separated regions: the superior, inferior, left-lateral and right-lateral poles and the tumor centre. Histological examination found more than 80% viable tumor cells in every tumor sample. Pieces of fresh tumor and adjacent tissue were cut in half, with one half kept in RNAlater at -80 degrees C and the other half sent for histology.

The sequence came from a woman aged 25 to 45 with primary liver carcinoma and hepatitis B virus infection. Sequenced input: liver tumor tissue from sampling region 5. The cell subset or site label, as the study defines it: tumor region T5, tumor centre. The chain employs TRBV7-8 and TRBJ2-7; the D gene is possibly TRBD1 or TRBD2, each agreeing over 5 bases. CDR3 region: CASSAPRGLALYEQYF. DNA sequence: TGTGCCAGCAGCGCCCCCCGGGGCCTCGCCCTCTACGAGCAGTACTTC.